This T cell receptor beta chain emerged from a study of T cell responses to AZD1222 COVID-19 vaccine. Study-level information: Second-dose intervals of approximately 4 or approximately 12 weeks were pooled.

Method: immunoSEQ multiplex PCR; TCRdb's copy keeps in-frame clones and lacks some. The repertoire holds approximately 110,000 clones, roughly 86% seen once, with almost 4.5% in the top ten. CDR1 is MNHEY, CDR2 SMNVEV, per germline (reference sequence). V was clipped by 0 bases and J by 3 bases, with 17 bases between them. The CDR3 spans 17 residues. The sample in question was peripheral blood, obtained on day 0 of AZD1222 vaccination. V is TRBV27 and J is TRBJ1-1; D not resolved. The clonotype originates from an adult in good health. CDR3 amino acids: CASSLSRNSRWDTEAFF. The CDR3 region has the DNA TGTGCCAGCAGTTTATCGAGGAATTCCAGATGGGACACTGAAGCTTTCTTT.